The subject of this entry is one TCR beta chain. This sample is part of a study of human thymus T cells. Healthy Finnish infants undergoing corrective surgery for congenital heart defects were used as donors. The method was immunoSEQ multiplex PCR; TCRdb's version includes in-frame clones alone and lacks a portion of them. The sample gives about 60,000 clones, approximately 93% of which show up once; 5.5% to 7% is in the top ten. Germline CDR1 reads SGHNT; CDR2 reads YENEEA. V was clipped by 8 bases and J by 6 bases, with 11 bases between them. CDR3 length: 12 amino acids. The gene calls are TRBV11-3 and TRBJ2-4, with D maybe TRBD1 (6 bases). Sequencing input: blood. This clonotype originated in a boy younger than two with a congenital heart defect but otherwise immunologically healthy. CDR3 nucleotides: TGTGCCAGCTCCCAGGGGTTAAACATTCAGTACTTC. Protein product: CASSQGLNIQYF. Using reference TRBV11-3 and TRBJ2-4 for the parts outside the CDR3, the full variable domain is EAGVVQSPRYKIIEKKQPVAFWCNPISGHNTLYWYLQNLGQGPELLIRYENEEAVDDSQLPKDRFSAERLKGVDSTLKIQPAELGDSAVYLCASSQGLNIQYFGAGTRLSVL.